This T cell receptor (beta chain) comes out of a study of graft-versus-host responses after intestinal transplantation. V was trimmed by 1 base and J by 5 bases, leaving 20 bases between them. Germline V gene lookup returns CDR1 SGHVS and CDR2 FQNEAQ. The CDR3 is 17 amino acids. The assay was immunoSEQ multiplex PCR, and TCRdb's table has in-frame clones only and misses some. The table lists some 110,000 clones, roughly nine tenths of them singletons, with roughly 0.24% in the top ten. Of note for this clone: Antigen: not known.

The material was unstimulated CD4+ T cells sorted from spleen or lymph node cells, obtained before transplant. This chain connects TRBV7-8 to TRBJ1-2; possibly TRBD1 for D (5 bases). The sequence was collected from a human donor who was the organ donor for an intestinal transplant. CDR3 amino acids: CASSLVTRAGDSYGYTF. CDR3 bases: TGTGCCAGCAGCTTAGTAACCAGGGCAGGAGATTCGTATGGCTACACCTTC.